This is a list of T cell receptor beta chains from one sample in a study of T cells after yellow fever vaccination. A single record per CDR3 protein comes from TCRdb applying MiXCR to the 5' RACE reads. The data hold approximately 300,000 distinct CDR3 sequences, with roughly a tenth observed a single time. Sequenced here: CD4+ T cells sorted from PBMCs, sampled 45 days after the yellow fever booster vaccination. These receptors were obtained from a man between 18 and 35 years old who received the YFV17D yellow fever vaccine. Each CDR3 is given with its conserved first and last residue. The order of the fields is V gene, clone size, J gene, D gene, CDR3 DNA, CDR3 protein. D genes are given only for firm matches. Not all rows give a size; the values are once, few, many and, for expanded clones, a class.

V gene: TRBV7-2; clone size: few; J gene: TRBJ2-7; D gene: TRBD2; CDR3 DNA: TGTGCCAGCAGCCCGGGACTAGCGAGGAACGAGCAGTACTTC; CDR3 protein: CASSPGLARNEQYF
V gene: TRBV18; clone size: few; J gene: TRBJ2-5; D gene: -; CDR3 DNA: TGTGCCAGCTCACAGACGGAGGTCATGGAGACCCAGTACTTC; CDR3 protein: CASSQTEVMETQYF
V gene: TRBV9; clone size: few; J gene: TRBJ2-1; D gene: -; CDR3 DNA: TGTGCCAGCAGCGTACCCTTCGGTGAGCAGTTCTTC; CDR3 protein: CASSVPFGEQFF
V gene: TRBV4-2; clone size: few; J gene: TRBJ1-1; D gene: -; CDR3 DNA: TGTGCCAGCAGCCCGCGGGGGGCTGAAGCTTTCTTT; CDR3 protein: CASSPRGAEAFF
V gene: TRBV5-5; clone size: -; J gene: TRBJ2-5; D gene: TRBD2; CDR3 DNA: TGTGCCAGCAGCCCACGAAGGACTAGTTACGGGGAGACCCAGTACTTC; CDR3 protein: CASSPRRTSYGETQYF
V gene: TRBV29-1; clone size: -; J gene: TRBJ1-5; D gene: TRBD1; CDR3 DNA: TGCAGCGCCCAGGGGGACGCAGGGCCCCAGCATTTT; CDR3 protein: CSAQGDAGPQHF
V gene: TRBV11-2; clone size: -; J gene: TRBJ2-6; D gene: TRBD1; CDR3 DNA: TGTGCCAGCAGCTGGGACAGGGTCTCTGGGGCCAACGTCCTGACTTTC; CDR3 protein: CASSWDRVSGANVLTF
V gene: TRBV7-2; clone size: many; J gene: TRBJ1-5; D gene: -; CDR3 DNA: TGTGCCAGCAGCACCGGGAGCGGGGGGTATCAGCCCCAGCATTTT; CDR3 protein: CASSTGSGGYQPQHF
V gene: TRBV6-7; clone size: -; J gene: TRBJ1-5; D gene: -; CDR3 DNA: TGTGCCAGCAGTTGCCGAGATAGCAATCAGCCCCAGCATTTT; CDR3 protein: CASSCRDSNQPQHF
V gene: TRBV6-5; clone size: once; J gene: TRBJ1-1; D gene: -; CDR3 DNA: TGTGCCAGCAGTTACCTCAGGGGTGTGAACACTGAAGCTTTCTTT; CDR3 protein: CASSYLRGVNTEAFF
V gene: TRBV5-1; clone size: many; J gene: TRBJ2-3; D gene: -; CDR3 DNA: TGCGCCAGCAGCTTGGCCCAGGGGACAGATACGCAGTATTTT; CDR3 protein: CASSLAQGTDTQYF
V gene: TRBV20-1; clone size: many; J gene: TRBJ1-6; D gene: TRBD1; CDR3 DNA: TGCAGTGCAAGGGGACAGGGTGGAAATTCACCCCTCCACTTT; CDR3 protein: CSARGQGGNSPLHF
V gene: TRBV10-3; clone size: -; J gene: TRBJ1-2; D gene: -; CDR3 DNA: TGTGCCATCAGTGACCCCCCGGACTATGGCTACACCTTC; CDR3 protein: CAISDPPDYGYTF
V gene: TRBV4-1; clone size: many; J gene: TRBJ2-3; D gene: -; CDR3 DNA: TGCGCCAGCAGCCAGTCCTCGGGGAAATCAGGAGATACGCAGTATTTT; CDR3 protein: CASSQSSGKSGDTQYF
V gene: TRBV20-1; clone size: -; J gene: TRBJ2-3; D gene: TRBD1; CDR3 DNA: TGCAGTGGGGCAAGGGGGCGGCAGTATTTT; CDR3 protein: CSGARGRQYF
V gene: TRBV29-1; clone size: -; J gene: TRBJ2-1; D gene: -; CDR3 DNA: TGCAGCGTTGAAGGGCAGGGTGCGTTCTTC; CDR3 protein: CSVEGQGAFF
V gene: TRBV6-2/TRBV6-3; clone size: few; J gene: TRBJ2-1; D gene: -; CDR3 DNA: -; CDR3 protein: CAVAQGTSPFF
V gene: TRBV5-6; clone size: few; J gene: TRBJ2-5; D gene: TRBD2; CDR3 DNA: TGTGCCAGCCGGAGAGCGGGGGGGCCTGAAAAGACCCAGTACTTC; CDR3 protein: CASRRAGGPEKTQYF
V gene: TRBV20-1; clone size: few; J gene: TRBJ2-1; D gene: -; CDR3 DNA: TGCAGTGCTAGGGGAAGGGGGTTCTACAATGAGCAGTTCTTC; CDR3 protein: CSARGRGFYNEQFF
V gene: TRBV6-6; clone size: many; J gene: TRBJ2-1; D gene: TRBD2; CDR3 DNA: TGTGCCAGCAGTTACGGGACTAGCGGGGGTAATGAGCAGTTCTTC; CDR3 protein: CASSYGTSGGNEQFF
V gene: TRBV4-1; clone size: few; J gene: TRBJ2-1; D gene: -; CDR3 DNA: TGCGCCAGCAGCCAAGGACTACTAGGGGAGCAGTTCTTC; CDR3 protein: CASSQGLLGEQFF
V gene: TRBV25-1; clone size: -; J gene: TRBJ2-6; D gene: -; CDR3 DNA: TGTGCCAGCAGTGAACCGACCAGGGGAGCTGGGGCCAACGTCCTGACTTTC; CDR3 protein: CASSEPTRGAGANVLTF
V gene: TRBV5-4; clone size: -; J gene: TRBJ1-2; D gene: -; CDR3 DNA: TGTGCCAGCAGCTCATTTGGACACAACTATGGCTACACCTTC; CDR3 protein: CASSSFGHNYGYTF
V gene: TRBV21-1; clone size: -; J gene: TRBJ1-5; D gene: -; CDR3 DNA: TGTGCCAGCAGCAAAGGTCGAGGGGGCCCTCAGCCCCAGCATTTT; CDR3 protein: CASSKGRGGPQPQHF
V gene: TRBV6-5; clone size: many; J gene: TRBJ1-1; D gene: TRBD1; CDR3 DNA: TGTGCCAGCTCGGAGGGGGGGACAGGGGGCATTGAAGCTTTCTTT; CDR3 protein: CASSEGGTGGIEAFF
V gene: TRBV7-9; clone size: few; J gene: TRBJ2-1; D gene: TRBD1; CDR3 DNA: TGTGCCAGCACCCGGGACAGGGGGCTGTTCTTC; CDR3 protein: CASTRDRGLFF
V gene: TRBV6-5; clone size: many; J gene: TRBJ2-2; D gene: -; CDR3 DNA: TGTGCCAGCTGCGCCCAGGGGTCCGGGGAGCTGTTTTTT; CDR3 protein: CASCAQGSGELFF
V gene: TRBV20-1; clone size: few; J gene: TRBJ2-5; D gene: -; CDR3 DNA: TGCAGTGCTAGTGATCTGGTCCAAGAGACCCAGTACTTC; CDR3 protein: CSASDLVQETQYF
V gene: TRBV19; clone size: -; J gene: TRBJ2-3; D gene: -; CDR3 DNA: TGTGCCAGTAAAGGTCCCGGGACAGATACGCAGTATTTT; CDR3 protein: CASKGPGTDTQYF
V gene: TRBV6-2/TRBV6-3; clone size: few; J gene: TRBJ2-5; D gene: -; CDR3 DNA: TGTGCCAGCATCAATTCGAGGGGGCAAGAGACCCAGTACTTC; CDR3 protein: CASINSRGQETQYF
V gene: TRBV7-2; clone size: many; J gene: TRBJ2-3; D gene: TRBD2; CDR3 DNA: TGTGCCAGCACCGCCGTAACGGGGGGGCCGGCAGATACGCAGTATTTT; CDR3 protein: CASTAVTGGPADTQYF
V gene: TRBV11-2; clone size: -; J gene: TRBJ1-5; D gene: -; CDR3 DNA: TGTGCCAGCAGCTTAAATGCAGTCAATCAGCCCCAGCATTTT; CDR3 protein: CASSLNAVNQPQHF
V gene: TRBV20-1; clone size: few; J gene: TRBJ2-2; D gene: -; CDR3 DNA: TGCAGTGCTCCCGGGCCGACAGGGAACACCGGGGAGCTGTTTTTT; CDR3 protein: CSAPGPTGNTGELFF
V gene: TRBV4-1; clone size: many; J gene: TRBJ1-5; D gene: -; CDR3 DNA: TGCGCCAGCAGCCAGGCGTGGAATCAGCCCCAGCATTTT; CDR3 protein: CASSQAWNQPQHF
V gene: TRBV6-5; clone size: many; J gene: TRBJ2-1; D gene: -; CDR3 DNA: TGTGCCAGCAGTTACTCCAGGGTCTACAATGAGCAGTTCTTC; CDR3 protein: CASSYSRVYNEQFF
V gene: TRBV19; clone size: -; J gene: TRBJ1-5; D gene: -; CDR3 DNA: TGTGCCAGTAGTATATTAATCGCTCATTATCAGCCCCAGCATTTT; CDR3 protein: CASSILIAHYQPQHF
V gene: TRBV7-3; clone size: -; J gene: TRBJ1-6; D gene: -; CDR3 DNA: TGTGCCAGCAGCACGCGGGGGGCCTCACCCCTCCACTTT; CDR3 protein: CASSTRGASPLHF
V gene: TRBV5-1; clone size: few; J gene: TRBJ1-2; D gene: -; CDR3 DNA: TGCGCCAGCAACCTTGGTGGAGGCCCCTATGGCTACACCTTC; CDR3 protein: CASNLGGGPYGYTF
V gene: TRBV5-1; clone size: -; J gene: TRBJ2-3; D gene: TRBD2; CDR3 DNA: TGCGCCAGCAGCCTAGGACTAGCGGGGAGTGATAGCACAGATACGCAGTATTTT; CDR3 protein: CASSLGLAGSDSTDTQYF
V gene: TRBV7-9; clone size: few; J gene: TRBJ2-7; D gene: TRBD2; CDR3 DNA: TGTGCCAGCTCGTACACTAGCGACTACGAGCAGTACTTC; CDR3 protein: CASSYTSDYEQYF
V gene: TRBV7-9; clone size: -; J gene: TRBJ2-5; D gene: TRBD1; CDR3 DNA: TGTGCCAGCAGCTCGTTCGGGACAGGGGCGAGAGAGACCCAGTACTTC; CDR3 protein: CASSSFGTGARETQYF
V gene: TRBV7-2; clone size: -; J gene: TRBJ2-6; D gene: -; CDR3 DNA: TGTGCCAGCACCCCCGCTGGGGCCAACGTCCTGACTTTC; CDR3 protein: CASTPAGANVLTF
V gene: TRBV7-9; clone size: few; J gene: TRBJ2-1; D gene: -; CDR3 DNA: TGTGCCAGCAGCTACGAAGGCTACAATGAGCAGTTCTTC; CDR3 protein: CASSYEGYNEQFF
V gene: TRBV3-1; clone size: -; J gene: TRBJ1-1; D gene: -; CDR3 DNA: TGTGCCAGCAGCCAAAGAACTGAAGCTTTCTTT; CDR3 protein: CASSQRTEAFF
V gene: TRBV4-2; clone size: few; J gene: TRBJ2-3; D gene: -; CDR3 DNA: TGTGCCAGCAGCCAACGAAGGGGAACTGTCACAGATACGCAGTATTTT; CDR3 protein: CASSQRRGTVTDTQYF